A single T cell receptor beta chain is shown here with its context. Its matching antigen is unknown. The data were taken from a study of shared clonotypes between healthy human individuals. Broader study findings: Clonotype sharing levels among donors were expected to vary with sequencing depth.

Here immunoSEQ multiplex PCR was the method, and the copy in TCRdb shows in-frame clones only, minus some. Among under 600,000 clones listed, 95% to 96% were seen once. This CDR3 has 14 residues. Germline V gives CDR1 ENHRY, CDR2 SYGVKD. The V and J genes are TRBV10-3 and TRBJ2-5; 8 bases are shared with TRBD2. With the DNA end fitting TRBJ2-7 better, the J assignment may be wrong. This TCR derives from a woman in her thirties in good health. Source material: naive CD4+ T cells sorted from blood. The subset: CD45RA+ positively selected. The CDR3 coding sequence is TGTGCCATCAGTGGGAGCGGGAGTCCCTACGAGCAGTACTTC. Its protein product is CAISGSGSPYEQYF.